This TCR beta chain was sequenced during a study of shared clonotypes between healthy human individuals. CDR1 is SGHDN and CDR2 is FVKESK in the germline V gene. V lost 6 bases and J lost 6, with 10 bases in between. This CDR3 has 12 amino acids. Authors' data handling: With immunoSEQ giving junction-only sequences and no quality scores, filtering differed. Repertoires were generated with immunoSEQ multiplex PCR, while TCRdb's copy carries only in-frame clones and drops some. V and J calls and clone size are given by that table; D and trimming were obtained from the DNA. The data contain 2 million to 2.5 million clones, 85% to 95% of them seen just once; the ten biggest clones take up 0.37%. This clone was counted once. Its specificity is not known. Findings and caveats of the study: Clonotypes not shared had lower generation probabilities than those common to all four donors.

The source material was naive CD4+ T cells from PBMCs. Subset described: CD45RA+ positively selected. The chain employs TRBV14 and TRBJ2-3; TRBD1 might be the D (6 bases). This clonotype was obtained from a man between 18 and 29 years old in good health. Some clones in this sample may be carry-over from other donors' samples. The CDR3 is CASSHRADTQYF. The CDR3 coding sequence is TGTGCCAGCAGTCACAGGGCTGATACGCAGTATTTT.